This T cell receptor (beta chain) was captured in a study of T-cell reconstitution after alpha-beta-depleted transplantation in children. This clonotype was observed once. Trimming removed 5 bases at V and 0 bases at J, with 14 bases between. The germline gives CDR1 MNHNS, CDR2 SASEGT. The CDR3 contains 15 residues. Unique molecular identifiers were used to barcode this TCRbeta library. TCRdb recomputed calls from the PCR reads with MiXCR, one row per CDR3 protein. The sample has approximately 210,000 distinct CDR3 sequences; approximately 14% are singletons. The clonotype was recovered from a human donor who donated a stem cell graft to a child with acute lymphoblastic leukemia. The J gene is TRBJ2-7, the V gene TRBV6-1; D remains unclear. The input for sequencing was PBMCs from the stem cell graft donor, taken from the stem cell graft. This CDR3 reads CASSPFQASSYEQYF. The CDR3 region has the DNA TGTGCCAGCAGTCCCTTTCAGGCCAGCTCCTACGAGCAGTACTTC.